This passage covers 27 T cell receptor beta chains from one sample sequenced in a study of T-cell memory formation after mild COVID-19. From the 5' RACE reads, TCRdb called clonotypes with MiXCR, one entry per CDR3 protein. This sample has some 250,000 distinct CDR3 sequences, with approximately 9% found just once. What was sequenced was PBMCs or a T cell subset sorted from them (not recorded which). The source is a man younger than 35 who had mild COVID-19 (a few samples of this study predate the infection). Cell type and time point are not known.

The chain has TRBV5-1 and TRBJ1-1; D unclear. This CDR3 comprises 14 residues. Per the germline V gene, CDR1 is SGHRS and CDR2 is YFSETQ. Trimming took off 5 bases at V and 0 bases at J, with 11 bases between the two ends. The CDR3 loop is CASRPGQVNTEAFF. In DNA, the CDR3 is TGCGCCAGCAGACCGGGTCAAGTGAACACTGAAGCTTTCTTT.

This clonotype turned up a few times. The chain recombines TRBV4-1 with TRBJ1-1; D uncertain. The CDR3 length is 16 residues. Germline assignment: CDR1 MGHRA and CDR2 YSYEKL. V dropped 0 bases and J dropped 5 bases, with 16 bases sitting between them. The CDR3 DNA sequence: TGCGCCAGCAGCCAAGATCGAGGATGCTGGAAGACTGAAGCTTTCTTT. This gives the protein CASSQDRGCWKTEAFF.

There are a few counts of this clonotype. The rearrangement links TRBV7-2 to TRBJ2-1; D remains unclear. The germline V gene encodes CDR1 SGHTA and CDR2 FQGNSA. CDR3 length equals 17 residues. Trimming took off 1 base at V and 3 bases at J, with 16 bases between the two ends. The CDR3 spells CASSLEAGSRDYNEQFF. DNA of the CDR3: TGTGCCAGCAGCTTAGAGGCTGGATCTCGAGACTACAATGAGCAGTTCTTC.

This clonotype was counted ten times or more. This CDR3 reads CASSPASVEREKLFF. In DNA, the CDR3 is TGTGCCAGCAGCCCGGCATCGGTTGAGAGAGAAAAACTGTTTTTT. This rearrangement joins TRBV7-9 to TRBJ1-4; D remains unclear. V lost 5 bases and J 8 bases, leaving 18 bases between the germline ends. The germline CDR1 and CDR2 sequences are SEHNR and FQNEAQ (reference sequence). The CDR3 runs 15 residues.

The chain has TRBV6-5 and TRBJ2-3; D not certain. Germline V gene sequence: CDR1 MNHEY, CDR2 SVGAGI. This CDR3 spans 15 amino acids. Trimming took off 0 bases at V and 2 bases at J, with 9 bases between the two ends. Here the CDR3 DNA reads TGTGCCAGCAGTTACTCCCCTAGATCCACAGATACGCAGTATTTT. Encoded protein: CASSYSPRSTDTQYF.

The V and J genes are TRBV6-2 or TRBV6-3 and TRBJ1-2, with a possible D match to TRBD1 (5 bases). This CDR3 contains 13 residues. The V end lost 4 bases, the J end lost 7 bases, and 13 bases lay between the germline ends. Germline V gene data show CDR1 as MNHEY and CDR2 as SVGEGT. The CDR3 here is CASSFRGDFGYTF. The CDR3, as DNA: TGTGCCAGCAGTTTCCGGGGCGATTTTGGCTACACCTTC.

This clonotype was seen at least ten times. J is TRBJ2-5 and V is TRBV5-1; 7 nucleotides line up with TRBD1. The germline gives CDR1 SGHRS, CDR2 YFSETQ. With V trimmed by 2 bases and J by 4 bases, 8 bases remained unmatched. This CDR3 has 15 residues. The CDR3 sequence: CASSFSTGARETQYF. The CDR3 nucleotides are TGCGCCAGCAGCTTTTCAACAGGGGCTAGAGAGACCCAGTACTTC.

V is TRBV5-1 and J is TRBJ2-3; D not certain. The ends were cut back, 0 bases at V and 2 bases at J, with 7 bases in the middle. This CDR3 has 14 amino acids. CDR1 SGHRS and CDR2 YFSETQ come from the germline V gene. The CDR3: CASSLGVTTDTQYF. The CDR3 region has the DNA TGCGCCAGCAGCTTGGGGGTTACCACAGATACGCAGTATTTT. Based on the CDR3 plus reference TRBV5-1 and TRBJ2-3, the full variable domain is KAGVTQTPRYLIKTRGQQVTLSCSPISGHRSVSWYQQTPGQGLQFLFEYFSETQRNKGNFPGRFSGRQFSNSRSEMNVSTLELGDSALYLCASSLGVTTDTQYFGPGTRLTVL.

V usage is TRBV12-3 or TRBV12-4 and J usage is TRBJ1-5; possibly TRBD1 for D (6 bases). Between the trimmed V and J ends, which lost 6 bases and 3 bases, there was a span of 12 bases. This CDR3 region has 14 residues. Here the CDR3 reads CASRVTGANQPQHF. In DNA form, the CDR3 reads TGTGCCAGCAGAGTGACAGGAGCCAATCAGCCCCAGCATTTT.

This chain joins TRBV9 and TRBJ2-3; TRBD2 matches 8 bases. The germline gives CDR1 SGDLS, CDR2 YYNGEE. With V trimmed by 3 bases and J by 4 bases, 10 bases remained unmatched. The CDR3 has 16 amino acids. CDR3 in amino acids: CASSGLPTSGADTQYF. DNA for the CDR3: TGTGCCAGCAGCGGCCTCCCTACTAGCGGAGCAGATACGCAGTATTTT.

The chain recombines TRBV5-1 with TRBJ2-3, with 7 bases fitting TRBD1. Germline loops: CDR1 SGHRS, CDR2 YFSETQ. V dropped 3 bases and J dropped 6; count of bases not matched to a gene: 7. This CDR3 is built from 14 residues. The CDR3 coding sequence is TGCGCCAGCAGCTCTATAACAGGGGCCGATACGCAGTATTTT. Translated: CASSSITGADTQYF.

This clonotype was seen at least ten times. The V and J genes are TRBV12-3 or TRBV12-4 and TRBJ2-7; 7 nucleotides agree with TRBD1. The CDR3 has 14 amino acids. V gave up 6 bases and J gave up 3 bases; unmatched junction bases: 8. CDR3: CASSRTGYNYEQYF. The CDR3 nucleotides read TGTGCCAGCAGCAGGACAGGCTATAACTACGAGCAGTACTTC.

This clonotype showed up many times. The chain links TRBV12-3 or TRBV12-4 to TRBJ2-1, with D perhaps given as TRBD1 or TRBD2 (6 bases each). The CDR3 is 14 residues long. The V and J ends lost 4 bases and 10 bases respectively, with 17 bases between them. The CDR3 sequence: CASSSGGYMGEQFF. The CDR3, as DNA: TGTGCCAGCAGTTCCGGGGGCTACATGGGAGAGCAGTTCTTC.

As concerns this clonotype: A junction end diverges from the germline sequence, so it may reflect a read error. This chain connects TRBV27 to TRBJ2-7, with 7 bases identical to TRBD1. This CDR3 has 13 amino acids. Germline V CDR1 and CDR2: MNHEY, SMNVEV (reference sequence). CDR3 sequence reads: CASRRQGSNEQYF. In DNA, the CDR3 is TGTGCCAGCAGGCGACAGGGCTCCAACGAGCAGTACTTC.

The gene calls are TRBV10-3 and TRBJ2-7; 7 bases line up with TRBD1. The CDR3 spans 13 residues. Unmatched junction bases numbered 6, after V lost 3 bases and J lost 7 bases. Looked up from germline, CDR1 is ENHRY and CDR2 is SYGVKD. In nucleotides, the CDR3 is TGTGCCATCAGTGAATTCGACAGGGATGAGCAGTACTTC. Translation: CAISEFDRDEQYF.

This clonotype was found a few times. The rearrangement uses TRBV7-9 and TRBJ1-3, with D uncertain. Germline-derived CDR1 and CDR2 are SEHNR and FQNEAQ (reference sequence). This CDR3 is built from 13 residues. Trimming removed 1 base from V and 3 bases from J, with 4 bases in between. CDR3 region: CASSLERGNTIYF. The CDR3 DNA reads TGTGCCAGCAGCTTAGAACGTGGAAACACCATATATTTT.

CDR3 in DNA: TGCGCCAGCAGCCCCGACCCGGGAGATACGCAGTATTTT. This encodes CASSPDPGDTQYF. V usage is TRBV5-1 and J usage is TRBJ2-3; D unclear. The V gene's germline CDR1 is SGHRS and CDR2 YFSETQ. V was shortened by 4 bases and J by 5 bases, with 11 bases between the two germline ends. This CDR3 is built from 13 residues.

This clonotype was detected only a few times. The chain is built from TRBV27 and TRBJ1-1; D ambiguous. Trimming removed 1 base at V and 4 bases at J, with 7 bases between. CDR1 is MNHEY, CDR2 SMNVEV, per germline (reference sequence). The CDR3 totals 13 residues. CDR3 nucleotides: TGTGCCAGCAGTTTATTGACCGGCACTGAAGCTTTCTTT. As protein: CASSLLTGTEAFF.

This clonotype was counted only a few times. As DNA, the CDR3 is TGTGCCAGCAGCAGACCCGGTTGGGCTGCCTATTCTATTACGCAGTATTTT. It translates to CASSRPGWAAYSITQYF. The chain recombines TRBV7-2 with TRBJ2-3; the D is unclear. The CDR3 contains 17 residues. In germline, CDR1 is SGHTA, CDR2 FQGNSA. The V end was cut by 5 bases, the J end by 8 bases, with 26 bases between.

Worth noting for this clonotype: One junction end disagrees with the germline gene, perhaps due to a read error. This rearrangement joins TRBV6-5 to TRBJ2-1; the match to TRBD2 covers 10 bases. This CDR3 contains 15 residues. Germline V gene sequence: CDR1 MNHEY, CDR2 SVGAGI. The DNA for the CDR3 is TGTTCCAGCAGTTACGGACTAGCGGCCCCCGGTGAGCAGTTCTTC. This sequence encodes CSSSYGLAAPGEQFF.

In this sample, this clonotype turned up a few times. The DNA of the CDR3 is TGCGCCAGCAGCCAGTGGACAGGGGGCTTTTCTAATGAGCAGTTCTTC. As protein: CASSQWTGGFSNEQFF. This chain joins TRBV4-3 and TRBJ2-1; 11 bases map to TRBD1. CDR1 and CDR2 from the germline V gene are LGHNA and YSLEER. The V segment lost 3 bases and the J segment 7 bases; nucleotides outside the gene matches: 8. This CDR3 has 16 residues.

The CDR3 is CASSLVRDRGRLDTQYF. In DNA, the CDR3 is TGTGCCAGCTCCCTAGTCCGGGACAGGGGGCGCTTAGATACGCAGTATTTT. V is TRBV28 and J is TRBJ2-3; 12 bases fit TRBD1. Germline values: CDR1 MDHEN, CDR2 SYDVKM. V lost 8 bases and J lost 5; bases outside the gene matches: 14. The CDR3 loop spans 17 amino acids.

The J gene is TRBJ1-2, the V gene TRBV5-1; the D is unclear. This CDR3 comprises 13 residues. The ends were cut back, 4 bases at V and 3 bases at J, with 10 bases in the middle. The V gene's germline CDR1 is SGHRS and CDR2 YFSETQ. CDR3 in amino acids: CASSPYTDYGYTF. For the CDR3, the DNA is TGCGCCAGCAGCCCCTATACAGACTATGGCTACACCTTC.

There are a few counts of this clonotype. This chain joins TRBV4-1 and TRBJ1-2; unclear D gene. The CDR3 has 15 residues. Germline V gene sequence: CDR1 MGHRA, CDR2 YSYEKL. V was cut by 2 bases and J by 4 bases, with 14 bases left in between. The CDR3: CASSQNTWTFYGYTF. CDR3 DNA sequence: TGCGCCAGCAGCCAAAATACCTGGACCTTCTATGGCTACACCTTC.

This clonotype was observed a handful of times. V is TRBV7-3 and J is TRBJ2-5, with D perhaps TRBD1 or TRBD2 (5 bases each). CDR1 is SGHTA and CDR2 is FQGTGA in the germline V gene. The CDR3 length is 15 residues. V lost 5 bases and J lost 3, with 16 bases in between. CDR3 region: CASSAGAGTKETQYF. The DNA of the CDR3 is TGTGCCAGCAGCGCCGGGGCCGGGACCAAAGAGACCCAGTACTTC.

This clonotype was seen a handful of times. This sequence joins TRBV23-1 and TRBJ2-5; TRBD2 aligns across 11 bases. TRBV23-1 is sorted into the ORF group, with uncertain function. J was trimmed by 2 bases and V by 3 bases; bases with no gene match: 2. The CDR3 is made up of 15 amino acids. DNA of the CDR3: TGCGCCAGCAGTCATTCTAGCGGGGGGCAAGAGACCCAGTACTTC. Translating it yields CASSHSSGGQETQYF.

V is TRBV7-9 and J is TRBJ1-5; 7 bases line up with TRBD1. Germline V gene data show CDR1 as SEHNR and CDR2 as FQNEAQ (reference sequence). Trimming took 0 bases from V and 5 from J; bases not matched to a gene: 10. This CDR3 contains 17 residues. Here the CDR3 reads CASSLASTGRKDQPQHF. The CDR3 nucleotides read TGTGCCAGCAGCTTAGCCTCGACAGGGCGCAAGGATCAGCCCCAGCATTTT. Together with reference TRBV7-9 and TRBJ1-5, the CDR3 gives the full variable domain: DTGVSQNPRHKITKRGQNVTFRCDPISEHNRLYWYRQTLGQGPEFLTYFQNEAQLEKSRLLSDRFSAERPKGSFSTLEIQRTEQGDSAMYLCASSLASTGRKDQPQHFGDGTRLSIL.